The clone carrying this TCR beta chain has a single count. The data are from a study of CD8 T cells in Susac syndrome. Healthy donors were controls matched for age and sex. The TEMRA cells underwent FACS enrichment, while the CD8+ and CD4+ T cells underwent negative isolation. The germline V gene encodes CDR1 DFQATT and CDR2 SNEGSKA (reference sequence). CDR3 length: 15 amino acids. The V gene end was trimmed by 3 bases and the J gene end by 3 bases; junction bases not matched to a gene: 3. After extraction with the RNeasy kit, about 0.5 to 1 ug of the RNA was reverse transcribed using random hexamers. The amplification used immunoSEQ multiplex PCR on TCR beta CDR3; it spanned 54 Vbeta and 13 Jbeta. TCRdb itself ran the immunoSEQ multiplex PCR reads through MiXCR, one entry per CDR3 protein. The table has 75,000 to 100,000 distinct CDR3 sequences, 94% seen once.

The clonotype originates from a human donor in good health. V gene TRBV20-1 combines with J gene TRBJ2-2; TRBD2 aligns across 11 bases. Sequencing input: CD8+ T cells from PBMCs. CDR3 loop: CSASLLAGDTGELFF. The CDR3 nucleotides are TGCAGTGCTAGCTTACTAGCGGGGGACACCGGGGAGCTGTTTTTT.